The rows below give T cell receptor beta chains drawn from one sample of a study of radiotherapy plus CTLA-4 blockade in lung cancer. Libraries were prepared by immunoSEQ multiplex PCR; TCRdb keeps only in-frame clonotypes and omits some of them. The data hold roughly 55,000 clones, with about 72% observed a single time. Sequencing was performed on peripheral blood, taken from a patient treated with radiotherapy plus ipilimumab. The receptors were sampled from a human donor with non-small cell lung cancer whose response to radiotherapy plus ipilimumab could not be evaluated. Both conserved end residues are part of each CDR3. D genes are given only for firm matches. Rows may omit the clone size; those that give it use once, few, many or a size class.

TRBV28	.	.	TRBJ2-7	CASSLMWGRSYEQYF	TGTGCCAGCAGTTTGATGTGGGGCAGGAGCTACGAGCAGTACTTC
TRBV25-1	TRBD1	.	TRBJ2-3	CASRTGSADTQYF	TGTGCCAGCAGGACAGGGTCGGCAGATACGCAGTATTTT
TRBV28	TRBD1	few	TRBJ1-6	CAGRDSDNSPLHF	TGTGCCGGCCGGGACAGCGATAATTCACCCCTCCACTTT
TRBV4-2	TRBD1	once	TRBJ2-7	CASSQGGGQGAYEQYF	TGTGCCAGCAGCCAAGGGGGGGGACAGGGGGCCTACGAGCAGTACTTC
TRBV7-3	TRBD1	.	TRBJ1-2	CASSFSGTGGGYTF	TGTGCCAGCAGCTTCTCCGGGACAGGGGGCGGCTACACCTTC
TRBV7-9	.	.	TRBJ2-3	CASSLLSTDTQYF	TGTGCCAGCAGCCTATTAAGCACAGATACGCAGTATTTT
TRBV4-1	.	.	TRBJ2-3	CASSQLREDTQYF	TGCGCCAGCAGCCAGCTCCGGGAAGATACGCAGTATTTT
TRBV7-3	.	.	TRBJ1-5	CASSVSSNQPQHF	TGTGCCAGCAGCGTCAGTAGCAATCAGCCCCAGCATTTT
TRBV9	TRBD1	.	TRBJ1-1	CASSVGQGRTEAFF	TGTGCCAGCAGCGTGGGACAGGGACGAACTGAAGCTTTCTTT
TRBV4-1	TRBD1	.	TRBJ1-2	CASSQQDRVDYGYTF	TGCGCCAGCAGCCAACAGGACAGGGTGGATTATGGCTACACCTTC
TRBV28	.	.	TRBJ1-6	CASSPPGISYNSPLHF	TGTGCCAGCAGTCCCCCCGGTATTTCCTATAATTCACCCCTCCACTTT
TRBV4-1	.	.	TRBJ1-1	CASSPAGTWRAFF	TGCGCCAGCAGCCCAGCAGGGACATGGAGGGCTTTCTTT
TRBV15	.	.	TRBJ1-1	CATDQGKHMVNTEAFF	TGTGCCACCGATCAGGGAAAACATATGGTGAACACTGAAGCTTTCTTT
TRBV6-1	.	.	TRBJ1-1	CASSLTFMNTEAFF	TGTGCCAGCAGTCTAACTTTCATGAACACTGAAGCTTTCTTT
TRBV7-9	TRBD1	.	TRBJ2-1	CASQLWGQDYNEQFF	TGTGCCAGTCAGCTCTGGGGACAGGACTACAATGAGCAGTTCTTC
TRBV7-9	.	.	TRBJ1-4	CASSNLGRGSEKLFF	TGTGCCAGCAGCAATCTGGGCAGGGGAAGTGAAAAACTGTTTTTT
TRBV5-5	.	few	TRBJ2-2	CASSWGHRANTGELFF	TGTGCCAGCAGCTGGGGGCACCGCGCGAACACCGGGGAGCTGTTTTTT
TRBV9	.	once	TRBJ1-1	CASSVVSGDLVTEAFF	TGTGCCAGCAGCGTAGTTTCAGGGGATCTGGTCACTGAAGCTTTCTTT
TRBV28	.	.	TRBJ1-2	CASSLYTPGANYGYTF	TGTGCCAGCAGTTTATACACCCCCGGGGCTAACTATGGCTACACCTTC
TRBV28	.	.	TRBJ2-4	CASSLFRDNYIQYF	TGTGCCAGCAGTTTATTCCGGGACAACTACATTCAGTACTTC
TRBV18	TRBD2	few	TRBJ2-3	CASSPLGRAGTTADTQYF	TGTGCCAGCTCACCCCTGGGGCGTGCCGGGACTACCGCAGATACGCAGTATTTT
TRBV7-2	.	.	TRBJ2-1	CASRDGRASVSSYNEQFF	TGTGCCAGCAGGGATGGTAGAGCGTCCGTTAGCTCCTACAATGAGCAGTTCTTC
TRBV7-2	TRBD1	few	TRBJ1-2	CASRQGQGPYGYTF	TGTGCCAGCAGACAGGGACAGGGACCCTATGGCTACACCTTC
TRBV4-1	TRBD1	.	TRBJ1-4	CASSQYLGQGGTNEKLFF	TGCGCCAGCAGCCAATATCTAGGACAGGGCGGGACTAATGAAAAACTGTTTTTT
TRBV5-1	.	.	TRBJ2-7	CASSLQNTRDNFFGQYF	TGCGCCAGCAGCCTCCAGAATACCCGGGACAATTTTTTCGGGCAGTACTTC
TRBV2	TRBD1	.	TRBJ1-2	CASTPNIFIQGNRGRGYTF	TGTGCCAGCACTCCCAACATATTTATACAGGGGAATCGGGGGAGAGGCTACACCTTC
TRBV7-5	.	once	TRBJ2-1	CVRSCRTDRVNEQFF	TGTGTCAGAAGCTGTAGGACGGACAGGGTCAATGAGCAGTTCTTC
TRBV6-5	TRBD2	.	TRBJ2-7	CASTARGGDYEQYF	TGTGCCAGCACGGCGCGCGGGGGAGACTACGAGCAGTACTTC
TRBV5-1	.	.	TRBJ1-6	CASSLNRDNSPLHF	TGCGCCAGCAGCTTAAACAGAGATAATTCACCCCTCCACTTT
TRBV4-1	.	.	TRBJ1-1	CASSRTGLINTEAFF	TGCGCCAGCAGCCGTACAGGGTTAATTAACACTGAAGCTTTCTTT
TRBV6-6	TRBD1	.	TRBJ1-1	CASTGRTGFTEAFF	TGTGCCAGCACTGGAAGGACAGGATTCACTGAAGCTTTCTTT
TRBV5-1	TRBD2	.	TRBJ2-3	CASSLGRGAGAGTDTQYF	TGCGCCAGCAGCTTGGGTCGGGGAGCGGGAGCAGGAACAGATACGCAGTATTTT
TRBV7-2	.	.	TRBJ2-5	CASSLAGGPGTQYF	TGTGCCAGCAGCTTAGCGGGGGGGCCTGGGACCCAGTACTTC
TRBV4-1	.	.	TRBJ2-7	CASSQDLAGLSYEQYF	TGCGCCAGCAGCCAAGATCTTGCGGGGCTCTCCTACGAGCAGTACTTC
TRBV6-6	.	once	TRBJ1-6	CASSYTTGLDSPLHF	TGTGCCAGCAGTTACACAACAGGATTGGATTCACCCCTCCACTTT
TRBV19	TRBD1	.	TRBJ1-1	CASSSQTGGDTEAFF	TGTGCCAGTAGTAGCCAGACAGGGGGAGACACTGAAGCTTTCTTT
TRBV11-3	.	.	TRBJ1-1	CVSSLRQRPEAFF	TGTGTCAGCAGCTTGCGACAGCGTCCTGAAGCTTTCTTT
TRBV9	TRBD2	few	TRBJ2-4	CASSGSGGAKNIQYF	TGTGCCAGCAGCGGTAGCGGGGGGGCCAAAAACATTCAGTACTTC
TRBV11-3	.	few	TRBJ2-3	CASSFHTDTQYF	TGTGCCAGCAGCTTTCATACAGATACGCAGTATTTT
TRBV27	TRBD2	.	TRBJ2-7	CASSSRTSGSYEQYF	TGTGCCAGCAGTTCCAGGACTAGCGGGAGCTACGAGCAGTACTTC
TRBV14	.	.	TRBJ2-5	CASSQSNIGGTQYF	TGTGCCAGCAGCCAAAGCAACATCGGGGGGACCCAGTACTTC
TRBV19	.	.	TRBJ1-2	CASSIGGLGYTF	TGTGCCAGTAGTATCGGGGGGCTCGGCTACACCTTC